This T cell receptor gamma chain was observed in a study of Vδ1+ human thymocytes (dated by TCRdb to about 2018). In the study overall: The study characterised mRNA-level TRG and TRD CDR3 repertoires of highly purified Vdelta1+ thymocytes from young children as a data resource. The multiplex-based CDR3 amplicon strategy had previously been validated against 5'RACE-based CDR3 amplicon generation methods.

Thymic samples were depleted of alphabeta T cells, then CD3+ TCRVdelta1+ TCRVdelta2- thymocytes were FACS-sorted. Sorted Vdelta1+ thymocyte purity ranged from roughly 97% to 99.6%. Thymic specimens came from roughly eight paediatric patients undergoing corrective cardiac surgery, aged from about 5 days to 16 months. Thymic tissue was dispersed, and mononuclear cells were isolated on a Histopaque-1077 density gradient. For staining, the antibodies used were anti-TCRVdelta1 clone TS8.2, anti-TCRVdelta2 clone B6, anti-CD3 clone HIT3a and anti-TCRalphabeta clone IP26. RNA extraction was carried out with the RNeasy mini kit, and reverse transcription was then done using Superscript III. CDR3 amplicons were generated by multiplex PCR with pooled V-gene forward primers and a constant-region reverse primer carrying Illumina adaptor overhangs. After gel purification, the amplicons were indexed with Nextera index primers during about 8 additional PCR cycles and then purified using AMPure XP beads. Libraries were sequenced on an Illumina MiSeq with paired-end 250 bp reads, dual indexing and about 20% PhiX spike-in. Processing in the source paper ran as follows. Reads were quality checked with FastQC, and TRG read pairs were merged with ea-utils fastq-join. Sequences were annotated with IMGT/HighV-QUEST, keeping only productive sequences with unambiguous V-gene assignment; clonotypes were defined by identical CDR3 sequence. For downstream analysis, VDJtools 1.1.1, tcR 2.2.3, Treemap and vegan Shannon diversity in R 3.4.4 were used. The public reads were reprocessed by TCRdb using CATT, and rows of matching DNA were later combined. These V and J calls originate from TCRdb's pipeline instead of the authors' own analysis. For this sample the table gives 36,000 or so gamma-chain clones, of which 20% to 25% were detected only once. The leading ten clones occupy about 2% of the sample.

V is trimmed back by 4 bases and J by 7 bases, and the junction contains 7 bases that no gene match accounts for. Based on the germline V gene (reference sequence), the CDR1 and CDR2 sequences are GITISATS and ISYDGTV. Its CDR3 holds 12 amino acids, cysteine through phenylalanine. The entry retains the CDR3 DNA only, 36 bases that are in frame from base 1. Study-wide conclusions, independent of this receptor: In contrast to oligoclonal peripheral blood repertoires, thymic TRG and TRD repertoires appeared to be highly polyclonal with Gaussian CDR3 length distributions. Numerous TRG clonotypes were shared among donors (up to about 7x10^3), while TRD repertoires were essentially private (a maximum of roughly 120 shared). Because unexpected Vdelta2 sequences could lead to misinterpretation of bulk repertoire data, the authors recommended using highly purified populations and single-cell validation. Despite high sort purity, 15% to 25% of thymic TRD sequences were Vdelta2 (and few Vdelta3), unlike peripheral blood Vdelta1+ controls. Because no clustering by age or sex was seen, donors were not stratified by age or sex in the analyses.

This clone came up a few times. The specificity of this receptor is unknown. No much larger clone is present one base from it, and per-base qualities are unavailable. The sequencing input was Vdelta1+ gamma-delta thymocytes from the thymus. This specimen's cell subset or site label, per the study, means: FACS-sorted CD3+ TCRalphabeta- TCRVdelta1+ TCRVdelta2- thymocytes. This TCR was recovered from a girl less than two years old who had congenital heart surgery. Here the chain combines TRGV9 and TRGJ1 or TRGJ2. The bases are TGTGCCTTGTGGGATCGTCAGTATAAGAAACTCTTT. This encodes CALWDRQYKKLF.